The 8 T cell receptor beta chains below were found in one sample sequenced in a study of beta chain features in type 1 diabetes. Study-level findings and limits: Shorter TCRB CDR3s, moderately but significantly so, marked every one of the four CD4+ subsets in Type 1 diabetes patients.

Antigens for these TCRs are unknown. Expressed TCRB transcripts were sequenced because the isolated RNA had all been reverse transcribed beforehand. Here immunoSEQ multiplex PCR was the method, and the copy in TCRdb shows in-frame clones only, minus some. The profile shows 40,000 to 45,000 clones, approximately 72% of them singletons. Sequenced material: Tregs from blood. The receptors derive from a woman aged 18-29 years with type 1 diabetes.

The chain uses TRBV5-4 and TRBJ1-2; unclear D gene. V was shortened by 2 bases and J by 6 bases, with 17 bases between the two germline ends. Germline CDR1 reads SGHNT; CDR2 reads YYREEE (reference sequence). The CDR3 contains 15 residues. CDR3 residues: CASSLTSRGIHGYTF. For the CDR3, the DNA is TGTGCCAGCAGCTTAACAAGTCGGGGTATCCATGGCTACACCTTC.

The rearrangement uses TRBV5-4 and TRBJ2-5, with a possible D match to TRBD1 (6 bases). This CDR3 region has 14 residues. The V gene's germline CDR1 is SGHNT and CDR2 YYREEE (reference sequence). V was trimmed by 0 bases and J by 3 bases, leaving 9 bases between them. The CDR3 DNA is TGTGCCAGCAGCTTGGGAGGGACAAAAGAGACCCAGTACTTC. Its protein is CASSLGGTKETQYF.

CDR3 nucleotides: TGTGCCTGGAGTGTATCGGGCACAGATACGCAGTATTTT. Translating it yields CAWSVSGTDTQYF. The chain couples TRBV30 to TRBJ2-3; D is undetermined. Germline CDR1 reads GTSNPN; CDR2 reads SVGIG (reference sequence). The V gene lost 0 bases and the J gene lost 1 base, with 5 bases spanning the gap. The CDR3 totals 13 residues.

J is TRBJ2-1 and V is TRBV4-3; TRBD2 aligns across 13 bases. Germline CDR1 and CDR2: LGHNA and YSLEER. V gave up 2 bases and J gave up 7 bases; unmatched junction bases: 5. The CDR3 is 16 residues long. The chain's CDR3 is CASSQTPGLAGNEQFF. The CDR3 DNA sequence: TGCGCCAGCAGCCAAACGCCGGGACTAGCGGGAAATGAGCAGTTCTTC.

The chain links TRBV2 to TRBJ2-5; D uncertain. The CDR3 is made up of 11 amino acids. Germline CDR1 and CDR2: SNHLY and FYNNEI. V lost 10 bases to trimming and J lost 5 bases, with 11 bases between them. CDR3 in DNA: TGTGCCACCACGGTGCGGGAGACCCAGTACTTC. This gives the protein CATTVRETQYF.

This sequence joins TRBV27 and TRBJ2-7, with 8 bases fitting TRBD2. V was clipped by 4 bases and J by 8 bases; unmatched bases: 7. Per the germline V gene, CDR1 is MNHEY and CDR2 is SMNVEV (reference sequence). This CDR3 has 13 residues. CDR3 bases: TGTGCCAGCAGTTCTAGCGGGCGACGACAGCAGTACTTC. This encodes CASSSSGRRQQYF.

This rearrangement joins TRBV7-2 to TRBJ2-3; tentative D call: TRBD2 (6 bases). Trimming took 6 bases from V and 2 from J, leaving 9 bases between them. This CDR3 spans 13 amino acids. The germline V gene has CDR1 SGHTA and CDR2 FQGNSA. Here the CDR3 DNA reads TGTGCCAGCAGGGCGGGGAACACAGATACGCAGTATTTT. As protein: CASRAGNTDTQYF.

J is TRBJ2-2 and V is TRBV18; 10 nucleotides agree with TRBD1. This CDR3 is 17 amino acids long. Per the germline V gene, CDR1 is KGHSH and CDR2 is LQKENI. Unmatched junction bases numbered 9, after V lost 2 bases and J lost 6 bases. The DNA of the CDR3 is TGTGCCAGCTCACCAGCGGTTGGGACAGGGGTTGCCGGGGAGCTGTTTTTT. Residues: CASSPAVGTGVAGELFF.